The 7 T cell receptor beta chains reported below all come from one sample, sequenced in a study of tumor and adjacent non-tumor tissue in lung cancer. No cell sorting was done before RNA was extracted from the tissue. More than 3 cm separated this lung sample from the edge of the tumor. The library came from three nested PCR rounds adapted from ARM-PCR protocols. TCRdb fed the multiplex PCR reads into MiXCR, producing one record per CDR3 protein. The data show roughly 120,000 distinct CDR3 sequences, roughly three fifths seen once. Sequencing was carried out using distant non-tumor lung tissue. All receptors come from a man between 60 and 70 years old with non-small cell lung cancer.

The CDR3 loop reads CSASRGIATANTGELFF. The DNA for the CDR3 is TGCAGTGCTAGTCGCGGGATAGCTACCGCGAACACCGGGGAGCTGTTTTTT. This chain uses TRBV20-1 with TRBJ2-2, with TRBD2 as a possible D gene (6 bases). Looked up from germline, CDR1 is DFQATT and CDR2 is SNEGSKA (reference sequence). V was trimmed by 3 bases and J by 0 bases, leaving 17 bases between them. This CDR3 is 17 amino acids long.

This clonotype appeared once. This may come from a read error, since a much larger clone is one base off. This chain links TRBV28 with TRBJ1-2, with 8 bases that match TRBD1. Germline-derived CDR1 and CDR2 are MDHEN and SYDVKM. There are 14 residues in the CDR3. CDR3 nucleotide sequence: TGTCCCAGCAGTTTAAGACAGGGGAACTATGGCTACACCTTC. The encoded protein is CPSSLRQGNYGYTF.

The chain employs TRBV6-5 and TRBJ1-6, with 8 bases identical to TRBD1. The CDR3 contains 15 residues. Looked up from germline, CDR1 is MNHEY and CDR2 is SVGAGI. The V and J ends lost 6 bases and 8 bases, in that order; junction bases with no gene match: 9. The CDR3 coding sequence is TGTGCCAGCAGCCCCTCCTTACAGGGGGATTCACCCCTCCACTTT. Translating it yields CASSPSLQGDSPLHF.

The chain combines TRBV25-1 with TRBJ2-1; D not certain. Germline lookup yields CDR1 MGHDK and CDR2 SYGVNS. This CDR3 contains 12 residues. Between the trimmed V and J ends, which lost 2 bases and 5 bases, there was a span of 4 bases. The CDR3 region is CASSEINNEQFF. For the CDR3, the DNA is TGTGCCAGCAGTGAAATTAACAATGAGCAGTTCTTC. Combining the CDR3 with reference TRBV25-1 and TRBJ2-1 gives the whole variable domain EADIYQTPRYLVIGTGKKITLECSQTMGHDKMYWYQQDPGMELHLIHYSYGVNSTEKGDLSSESTVSRIRTEHFPLTLESARPSHTSQYLCASSEINNEQFFGPGTRLTVL.

There are a few counts of this clonotype. A much larger clone is a single base away; this may be a read error. This sequence joins TRBV14 and TRBJ2-2, with 8 bases matching TRBD1. Germline CDR1 and CDR2: SGHDN and FVKESK. This CDR3 has 15 amino acids. The CDR3 DNA is TGTGCCAGCAGCCGGGACAGGTTGAACACCGAGGAGCTGTTTTTT. Its protein product is CASSRDRLNTEELFF. The whole variable domain, filled in from reference TRBV14 and TRBJ2-2, reads EAGVTQFPSHSVIEKGQTVTLRCDPISGHDNLYWYRRVMGKEIKFLLHFVKESKQDESGMPNNRFLAERTGGTYSTLKVQPAELEDSGVYFCASSRDRLNTEELFFGEGSRLTVL.

With respect to this clonotype: At one of its ends the junction is not consistent with the germline gene, which may arise from a read error. This chain connects TRBV6-6 to TRBJ2-5, with 8 bases identical to TRBD2. The CDR3 length is 13 residues. CDR1 and CDR2 (germline): MNHNY, SVGAGI (reference sequence). CDR3 region: CASTHPGRETQYF. The DNA of the CDR3 is TGTGCCAGCACCCACCCCGGGAGGGAGACCCAATACTTC.

By its share, this clonotype is medium-sized. This chain connects TRBV11-3 to TRBJ1-1, with D possibly TRBD1 on 6 matching bases. The CDR3 totals 14 residues. The V end was cut by 5 bases, the J end by 4 bases, with 14 bases between. Germline values: CDR1 SGHNT, CDR2 YENEEA. This chain's CDR3 is CASSIRQAATEAFF. CDR3 DNA: TGTGCCAGCAGCATCCGACAGGCGGCCACTGAAGCTTTCTTT.